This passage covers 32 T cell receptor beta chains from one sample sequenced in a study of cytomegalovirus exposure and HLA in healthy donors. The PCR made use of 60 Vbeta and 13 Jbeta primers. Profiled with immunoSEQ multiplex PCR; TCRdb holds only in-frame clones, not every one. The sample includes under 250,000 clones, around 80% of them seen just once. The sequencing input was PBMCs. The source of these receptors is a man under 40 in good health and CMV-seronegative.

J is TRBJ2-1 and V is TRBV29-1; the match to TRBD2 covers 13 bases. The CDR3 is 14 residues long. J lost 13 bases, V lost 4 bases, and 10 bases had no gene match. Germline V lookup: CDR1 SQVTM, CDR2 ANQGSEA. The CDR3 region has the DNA TGCAGCGTTGCCAGACTAGCGGGAGGAGTTGTTCAGTTCTTC. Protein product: CSVARLAGGVVQFF.

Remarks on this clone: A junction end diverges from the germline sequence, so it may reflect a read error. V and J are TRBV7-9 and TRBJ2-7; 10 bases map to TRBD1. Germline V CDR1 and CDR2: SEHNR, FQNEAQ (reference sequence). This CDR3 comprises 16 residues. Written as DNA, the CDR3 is TGTTCCAGCAGCTTTCCGGACAGGGGGTCCCCCTACGAGCAGTACTTC. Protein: CSSSFPDRGSPYEQYF.

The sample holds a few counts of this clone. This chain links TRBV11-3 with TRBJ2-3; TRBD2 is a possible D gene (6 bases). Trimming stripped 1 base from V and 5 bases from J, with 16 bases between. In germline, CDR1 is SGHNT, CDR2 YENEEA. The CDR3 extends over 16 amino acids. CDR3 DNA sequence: TGTGCCAGCAGCTTAGGTGTGGAGGGAGTGGGAGATACGCAGTATTTT. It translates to CASSLGVEGVGDTQYF.

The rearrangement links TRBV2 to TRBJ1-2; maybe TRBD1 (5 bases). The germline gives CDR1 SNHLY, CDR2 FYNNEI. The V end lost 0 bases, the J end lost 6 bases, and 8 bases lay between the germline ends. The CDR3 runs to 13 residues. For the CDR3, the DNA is TGTGCCAGCAGTGAAGCGGGCAGGGATGGCTACACCTTC. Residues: CASSEAGRDGYTF. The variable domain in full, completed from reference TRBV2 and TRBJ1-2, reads EPEVTQTPSHQVTQMGQEVILRCVPISNHLYFYWYRQILGQKVEFLVSFYNNEISEKSEIFDDQFSVERPDGSNFTLKIRSTKLEDSAMYFCASSEAGRDGYTFGSGTRLTVV.

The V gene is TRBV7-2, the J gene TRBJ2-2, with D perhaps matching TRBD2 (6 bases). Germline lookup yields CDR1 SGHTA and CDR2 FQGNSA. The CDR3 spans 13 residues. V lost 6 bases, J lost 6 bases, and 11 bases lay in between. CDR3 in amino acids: CASRPGRPGELFF. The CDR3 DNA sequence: TGTGCCAGCAGGCCGGGGAGGCCCGGGGAGCTGTTTTTT.

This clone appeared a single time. The CDR3 DNA reads TGTGCCAGCAGCCCGGGGACAGGGTCCCACGAGCAGTACTTC. Residues: CASSPGTGSHEQYF. This chain uses TRBV7-3 with TRBJ2-7, with TRBD1 matching 9 bases. V gave up 5 bases and J gave up 5 bases; unmatched junction bases: 7. This CDR3 contains 14 residues. The V gene's germline CDR1 is SGHTA and CDR2 FQGTGA.

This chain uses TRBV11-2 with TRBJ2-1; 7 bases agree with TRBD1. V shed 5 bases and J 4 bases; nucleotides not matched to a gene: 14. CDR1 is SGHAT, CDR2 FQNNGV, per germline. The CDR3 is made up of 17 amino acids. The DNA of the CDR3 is TGTGCCAGCAGCCTCAGCCGGGACAGACGATATTACAATGAGCAGTTCTTC. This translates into CASSLSRDRRYYNEQFF. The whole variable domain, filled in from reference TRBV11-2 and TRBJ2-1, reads EAGVAQSPRYKIIEKRQSVAFWCNPISGHATLYWYQQILGQGPKLLIQFQNNGVVDDSQLPKDRFSAERLKGVDSTLKIQPAKLEDSAVYLCASSLSRDRRYYNEQFFGPGTRLTVL.

The CDR3 bases are TGTGCCAGCCTGAATAGCGGGGCCGACGAGCAGTACTTC. Its protein product is CASLNSGADEQYF. The rearrangement links TRBV11-2 to TRBJ2-7; TRBD2 agrees at 8 bases. Germline trimming cut 8 bases from V and 5 bases from J; bases unmatched to any gene: 8. This CDR3 is built from 13 residues. Germline V gene lookup returns CDR1 SGHAT and CDR2 FQNNGV.

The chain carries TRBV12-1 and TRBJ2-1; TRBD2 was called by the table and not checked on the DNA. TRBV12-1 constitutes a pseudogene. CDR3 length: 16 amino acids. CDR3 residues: CASSLTSGRENNEQFF. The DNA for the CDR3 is TGTGCCAGCAGCTTGACTAGCGGGAGGGAGAACAATGAGCAGTTCTTC.

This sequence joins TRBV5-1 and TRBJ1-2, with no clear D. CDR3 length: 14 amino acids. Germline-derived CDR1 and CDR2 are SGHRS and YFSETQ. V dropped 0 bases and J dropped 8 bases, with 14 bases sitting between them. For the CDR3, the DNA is TGCGCCAGCAGCTTGGAGGCAGCGAAGAACGGCTACACCTTC. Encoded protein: CASSLEAAKNGYTF. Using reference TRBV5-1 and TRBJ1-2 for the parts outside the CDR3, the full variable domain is KAGVTQTPRYLIKTRGQQVTLSCSPISGHRSVSWYQQTPGQGLQFLFEYFSETQRNKGNFPGRFSGRQFSNSRSEMNVSTLELGDSALYLCASSLEAAKNGYTFGSGTRLTVV.

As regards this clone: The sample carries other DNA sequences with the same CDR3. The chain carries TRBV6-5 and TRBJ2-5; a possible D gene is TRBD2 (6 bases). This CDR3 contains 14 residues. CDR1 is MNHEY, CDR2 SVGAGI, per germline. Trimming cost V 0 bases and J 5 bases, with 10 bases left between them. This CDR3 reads CASSYSAGRETQYF. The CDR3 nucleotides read TGTGCCAGCAGTTACTCGGCGGGACGCGAGACCCAGTACTTC.

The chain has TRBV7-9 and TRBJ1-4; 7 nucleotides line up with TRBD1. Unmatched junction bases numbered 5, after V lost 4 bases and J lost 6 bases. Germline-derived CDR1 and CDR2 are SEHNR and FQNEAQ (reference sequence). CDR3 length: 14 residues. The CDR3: CASSSRDSHEKLFF. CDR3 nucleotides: TGTGCCAGCAGCTCCCGGGACAGTCATGAAAAACTGTTTTTT.

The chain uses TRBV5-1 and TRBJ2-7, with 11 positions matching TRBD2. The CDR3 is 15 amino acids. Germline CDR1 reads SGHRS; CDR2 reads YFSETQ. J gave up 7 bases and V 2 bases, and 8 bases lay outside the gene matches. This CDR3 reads CASSFSGREFGEQYF. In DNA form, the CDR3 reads TGCGCCAGCAGCTTTAGCGGGAGGGAGTTCGGGGAGCAGTACTTC.

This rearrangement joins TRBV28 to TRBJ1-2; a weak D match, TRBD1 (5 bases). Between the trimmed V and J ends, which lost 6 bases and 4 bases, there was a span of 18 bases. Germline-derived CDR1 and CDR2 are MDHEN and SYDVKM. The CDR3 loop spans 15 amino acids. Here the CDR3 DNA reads TGTGCCAGCAGAAGACCGGACACTTGGGGCTATGGCTACACCTTC. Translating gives CASRRPDTWGYGYTF.

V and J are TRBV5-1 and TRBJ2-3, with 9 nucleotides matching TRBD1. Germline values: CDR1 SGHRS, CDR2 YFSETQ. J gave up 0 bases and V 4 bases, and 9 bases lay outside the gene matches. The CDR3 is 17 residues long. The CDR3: CASSTWTGDVSTDTQYF. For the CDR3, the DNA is TGCGCCAGCAGCACCTGGACAGGGGATGTTAGCACAGATACGCAGTATTTT.

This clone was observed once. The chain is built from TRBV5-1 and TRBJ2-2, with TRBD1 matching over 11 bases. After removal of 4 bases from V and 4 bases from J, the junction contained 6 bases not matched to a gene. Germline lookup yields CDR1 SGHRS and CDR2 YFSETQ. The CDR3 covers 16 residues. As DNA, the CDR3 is TGCGCCAGCAGCGGAAGGACAGGGGGCGGCACCGGGGAGCTGTTTTTT. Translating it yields CASSGRTGGGTGELFF.

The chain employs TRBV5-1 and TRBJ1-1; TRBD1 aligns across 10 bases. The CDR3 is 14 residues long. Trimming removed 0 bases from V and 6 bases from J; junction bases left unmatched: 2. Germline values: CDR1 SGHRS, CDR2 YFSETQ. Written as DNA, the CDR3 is TGCGCCAGCAGCTTGGGACAGGGGGCGTCTGAAGCTTTCTTT. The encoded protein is CASSLGQGASEAFF.

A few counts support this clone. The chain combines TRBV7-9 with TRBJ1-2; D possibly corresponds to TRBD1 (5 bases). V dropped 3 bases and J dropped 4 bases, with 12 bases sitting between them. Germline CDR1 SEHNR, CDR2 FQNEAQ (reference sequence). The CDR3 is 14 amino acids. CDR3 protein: CASSFGGDGYGYTF. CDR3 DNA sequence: TGTGCCAGCAGCTTCGGGGGGGACGGCTATGGCTACACCTTC.

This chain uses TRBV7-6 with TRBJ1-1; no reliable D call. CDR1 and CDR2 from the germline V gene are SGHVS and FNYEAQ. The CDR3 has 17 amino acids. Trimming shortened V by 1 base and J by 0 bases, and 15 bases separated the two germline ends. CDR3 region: CASSLDLQVLMNTEAFF. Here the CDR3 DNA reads TGTGCCAGCAGCTTAGATCTGCAGGTGCTCATGAACACTGAAGCTTTCTTT.

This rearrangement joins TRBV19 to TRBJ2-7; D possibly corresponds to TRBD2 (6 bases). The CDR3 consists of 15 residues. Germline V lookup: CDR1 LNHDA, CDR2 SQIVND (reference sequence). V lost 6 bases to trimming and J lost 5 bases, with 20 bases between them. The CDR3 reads CASRAFVAGSHEQYF. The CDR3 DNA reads TGTGCCAGTAGGGCGTTCGTGGCGGGAAGCCACGAGCAGTACTTC.

The DNA for the CDR3 is TGTGCCAGTAGTATAGGTGGGGGGACGCAAGAGACCCAGTACTTC. Its protein product is CASSIGGGTQETQYF. The chain has TRBV19 and TRBJ2-5; tentative D call: TRBD2 (6 bases). The CDR3 runs 15 residues. The germline CDR1 and CDR2 sequences are LNHDA and SQIVND (reference sequence). Trimming removed 1 base from V and 2 bases from J, with 11 bases in between.

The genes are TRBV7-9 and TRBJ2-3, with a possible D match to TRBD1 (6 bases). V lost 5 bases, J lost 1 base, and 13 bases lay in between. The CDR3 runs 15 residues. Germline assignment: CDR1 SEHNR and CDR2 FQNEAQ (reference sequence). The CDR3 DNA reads TGTGCCAGCAGCCCGGGGACACTTCGCACAGATACGCAGTATTTT. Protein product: CASSPGTLRTDTQYF.

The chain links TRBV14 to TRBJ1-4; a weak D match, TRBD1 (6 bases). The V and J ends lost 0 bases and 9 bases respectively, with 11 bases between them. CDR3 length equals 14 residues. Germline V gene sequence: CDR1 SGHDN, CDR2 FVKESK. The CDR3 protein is CASSQDRGDKKLFF. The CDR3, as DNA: TGTGCCAGCAGCCAAGACAGGGGTGATAAAAAACTGTTTTTT.

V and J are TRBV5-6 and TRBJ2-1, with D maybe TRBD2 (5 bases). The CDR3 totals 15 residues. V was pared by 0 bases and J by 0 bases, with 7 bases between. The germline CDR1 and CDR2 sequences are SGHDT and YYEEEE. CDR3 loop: CASSLVGDSYNEQFF. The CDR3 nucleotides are TGTGCCAGCAGCTTGGTCGGGGACTCCTACAATGAGCAGTTCTTC. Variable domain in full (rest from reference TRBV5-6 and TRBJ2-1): DAGVTQSPTHLIKTRGQQVTLRCSPKSGHDTVSWYQQALGQGPQFIFQYYEEEERQRGNFPDRFSGHQFPNYSSELNVNALLLGDSALYLCASSLVGDSYNEQFFGPGTRLTVL.

The DNA of the CDR3 is TGTGCCAGCAGCTTGGGACTAGCGGGAGCCTACGAGCAGTACTTC. Translating gives CASSLGLAGAYEQYF. This chain connects TRBV7-6 to TRBJ2-7, with 14 nucleotides matching TRBD2. V dropped 3 bases and J dropped 2; count of bases not matched to a gene: 0. Per germline, CDR1 SGHVS and CDR2 FNYEAQ. This CDR3 has 15 amino acids.

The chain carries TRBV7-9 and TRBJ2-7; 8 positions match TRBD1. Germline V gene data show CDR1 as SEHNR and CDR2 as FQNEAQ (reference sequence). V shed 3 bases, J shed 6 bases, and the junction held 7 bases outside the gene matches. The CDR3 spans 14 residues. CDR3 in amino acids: CASSFATGGGEQYF. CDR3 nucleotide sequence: TGTGCCAGCAGCTTCGCCACAGGGGGTGGCGAGCAGTACTTC.

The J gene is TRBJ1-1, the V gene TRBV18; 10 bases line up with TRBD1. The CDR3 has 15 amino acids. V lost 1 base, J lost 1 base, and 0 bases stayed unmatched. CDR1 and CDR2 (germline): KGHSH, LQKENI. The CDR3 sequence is CASSPRTGGNTEAFF. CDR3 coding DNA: TGTGCCAGCTCACCACGGACAGGGGGGAACACTGAAGCTTTCTTT.

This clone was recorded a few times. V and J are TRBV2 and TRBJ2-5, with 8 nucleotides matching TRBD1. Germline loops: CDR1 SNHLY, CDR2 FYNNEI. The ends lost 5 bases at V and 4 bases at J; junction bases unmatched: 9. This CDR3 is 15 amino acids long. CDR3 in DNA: TGTGCCAGCAGTTTGGACAGGGCCGAGGGAGAGACCCAGTACTTC. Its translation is CASSLDRAEGETQYF.

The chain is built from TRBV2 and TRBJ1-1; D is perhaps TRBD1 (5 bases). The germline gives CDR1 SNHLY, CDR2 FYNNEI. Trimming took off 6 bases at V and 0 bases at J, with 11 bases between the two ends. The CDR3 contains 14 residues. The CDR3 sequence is CASSTGRVNTEAFF. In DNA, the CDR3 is TGTGCCAGCAGCACAGGACGGGTGAACACTGAAGCTTTCTTT. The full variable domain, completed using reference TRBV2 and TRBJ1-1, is EPEVTQTPSHQVTQMGQEVILRCVPISNHLYFYWYRQILGQKVEFLVSFYNNEISEKSEIFDDQFSVERPDGSNFTLKIRSTKLEDSAMYFCASSTGRVNTEAFFGQGTRLTVV.

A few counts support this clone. CDR3 nucleotide sequence: TGTGCCAGCAGCCCAAGACAGGGGAACACTGAAGCTTTCTTT. Its translation is CASSPRQGNTEAFF. The chain couples TRBV14 to TRBJ1-1, with 7 bases identical to TRBD1. Germline assignment: CDR1 SGHDN and CDR2 FVKESK. With 4 bases clipped from V and 1 base from J, the junction kept 3 bases outside the gene matches. The CDR3 is 14 amino acids.

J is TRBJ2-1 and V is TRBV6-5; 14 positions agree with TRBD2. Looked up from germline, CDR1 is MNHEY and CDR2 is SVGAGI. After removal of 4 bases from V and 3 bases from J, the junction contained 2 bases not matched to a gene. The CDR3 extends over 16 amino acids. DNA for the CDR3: TGTGCCAGCAGTTGGGGACTAGCGGGAGTCTACAATGAGCAGTTCTTC. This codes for CASSWGLAGVYNEQFF.

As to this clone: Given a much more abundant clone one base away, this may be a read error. The CDR3: CASGQTSNQPQHF. Here the CDR3 DNA reads TGTGCCAGCGGACAGACTAGCAATCAGCCCCAGCATTTT. The chain carries TRBV6-5 and TRBJ1-5, with a possible D match to TRBD1 (6 bases). Germline CDR1 MNHEY, CDR2 SVGAGI. V was trimmed by 8 bases and J by 0 bases, leaving 8 bases between them. The CDR3 extends over 13 amino acids.